Detailed here is one T cell receptor beta chain. The data were taken from a study of blood T cell repertoires in COVID-19. With V trimmed by 2 bases and J by 9 bases, 5 bases remained unmatched. CDR1 is SGHTA, CDR2 FQGTGA, per germline. The CDR3 is 15 amino acids. Grouping used clinical history reported by participants in a survey and questionnaire. Data came from immunoSEQ multiplex PCR; TCRdb stores just in-frame clones and leaves some out. The table includes about 310,000 clones, about nine tenths detected once. The specimen was PBMCs or T cells enriched from blood (not recorded which). The chain is built from TRBV7-3 and TRBJ1-6, with 9 bases fitting TRBD1. The sequence was obtained from a woman under 30 who had recovered from COVID-19. The CDR3 reads CASSLAGQGFSPLHF. The CDR3 DNA follows: TGTGCCAGCAGCTTAGCGGGACAGGGCTTTTCACCCCTCCACTTT.